This TCR beta chain was retrieved from a study of Tregs in tolerant kidney transplant recipients. Study findings and constraints: Expanding Tregs on activated donor B cells appeared to best identify donor-specific TCRbeta clones.

Related graft donors supplied nonmyeloablative bone marrow transplants, and mixed chimerism was transient. Thawed PBMCs were FACS-sorted into unstimulated CD4+CD25+CD127- regulatory T cells, CD4+CD25- non-regulatory cells, CD4 and CD8 cells. Germline lookup yields CDR1 MNHEY and CDR2 SVGEGT. The CDR3 extends over 15 amino acids. Trimming pared 6 bases from V and 3 bases from J, leaving 15 bases between. As regards this clone: Its antigen is currently unknown. Sequencing ends 3 residues short of the CDR3 end; the germline J gene provides the rest.

Profiled with immunoSEQ multiplex PCR; TCRdb holds only in-frame clones, not every one. This sample contains about 23,000 clones. The rearrangement joins TRBV6-2 or TRBV6-3 to TRBJ2-1; maybe TRBD1 (6 bases). The receptor was isolated from a human patient who received a combined kidney and bone marrow transplant. The graft donor may be the source of some T cells. Material: CD4+ T cells from blood (PBMCs), obtained 6 months after the transplant. The sequenced part of the CDR3 DNA is TGTGCCAGCAGCCCCACCAGGGGAAACTACAATGAG. Encoded protein: CASSPTRGNYNE. The full CDR3 protein is CASSPTRGNYNEQFF.